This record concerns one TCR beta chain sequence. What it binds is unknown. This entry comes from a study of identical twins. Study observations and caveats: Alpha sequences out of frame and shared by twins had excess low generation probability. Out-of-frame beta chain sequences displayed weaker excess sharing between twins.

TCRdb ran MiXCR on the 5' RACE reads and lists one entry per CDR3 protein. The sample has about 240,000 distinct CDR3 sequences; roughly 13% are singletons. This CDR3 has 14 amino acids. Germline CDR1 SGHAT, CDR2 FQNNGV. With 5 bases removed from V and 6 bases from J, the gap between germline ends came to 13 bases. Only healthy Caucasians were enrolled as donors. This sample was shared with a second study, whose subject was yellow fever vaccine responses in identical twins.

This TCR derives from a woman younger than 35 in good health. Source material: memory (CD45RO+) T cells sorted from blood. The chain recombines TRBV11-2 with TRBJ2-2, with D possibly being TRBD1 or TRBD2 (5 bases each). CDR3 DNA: TGTGCCAGCAGCGACGGGGCGTATGCCGGGGAGCTGTTTTTT. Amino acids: CASSDGAYAGELFF.